Below, 21 T cell receptor beta chains from the same sample are listed, as sequenced in a study of molecular identifiers for immune sequencing clone quantification listed by TCRdb under 2018. Library generation was performed with PCR. TCRdb records NextSeq 500 as the sequencer. TCRdb reran the public reads through fastp at Q25 and MiXCR, keeping productive beta chains. CDR3 protein duplicates are merged, each entry listing the most common genes and DNA. The table for this sample lists 90,000 or so distinct CDR3 sequences; roughly 25% of them were counted only once. About 0.8% of the sample lies in the top ten. Sequences were obtained from naive CD8+ T cells from blood, with Jurkat cell RNA spiked in. The sample's cell subset or site label, in plain terms: FACS-sorted CD8+CD4-CCR7+CD45RA+ naive T cells. Every receptor here comes from a human donor in good health. Some libraries in this study had Jurkat cell RNA spiked in.

In its sample, this clonotype was seen a few times. V and J are TRBV21-1 and TRBJ1-2; TRBD1, the D gene given by the table, was not confirmed from the DNA. TRBV21-1 is an annotated pseudogene. This CDR3 has 13 amino acids. CDR3 loop: CASSKDITGEYTF. The CDR3 DNA reads as TGTGCCAGCAGCAAAGACATCACAGGGGAGTACACCTTC.

Of note for this clonotype: A read error may produce the germline difference seen at one junction end. The chain employs TRBV5-4 and TRBJ2-3; 7 bases are a match to TRBD2. The CDR3 covers 15 residues. Germline assignment: CDR1 SGHNT and CDR2 YYREEE (reference sequence). Written as DNA, the CDR3 is TGTGCCAGCAGCAGAGGGGTGACTAGCACAGATATGCAGTATTTT. Translating it yields CASSRGVTSTDMQYF.

A few counts support this clonotype. J is TRBJ1-1 and V is TRBV6-7, with D maybe TRBD1 (5 bases). TRBV6-7 has ORF status, its function being uncertain. Trimming left V 1 base short and J 1 base short, with 10 bases between. The CDR3 runs to 15 residues. The CDR3 reads CASSYFGGSNTEAFF. The CDR3 DNA is TGTGCCAGCAGTTACTTCGGGGGTTCGAACACTGAAGCTTTCTTT.

This clonotype was observed once. The chain is built from TRBV12-3 or TRBV12-4 and TRBJ2-5; D is undetermined. Deletions cut 1 base from V and 9 bases from J, with 18 bases between. This CDR3 is 15 amino acids long. The CDR3 reads CASSLDLGLKEPQYF. The CDR3 DNA follows: TGTGCCAGCAGTTTAGACTTAGGGCTGAAGGAGCCCCAGTACTTC.

CDR3 region: CASSISGGSYNEQFF. Written as DNA, the CDR3 is TGTGCCAGTAGCATTAGCGGGGGCTCCTACAATGAGCAGTTCTTC. V usage is TRBV19 and J usage is TRBJ2-1, with 9 bases identical to TRBD2. The CDR3 runs to 15 residues. CDR1 and CDR2 (germline): LNHDA, SQIVND (reference sequence). The V gene end was trimmed by 6 bases and the J gene end by 0 bases; junction bases not matched to a gene: 3.

Worth noting for this clonotype: This may be a read error: a much more frequent sequence differs by one nucleotide. J is TRBJ1-5 and V is TRBV11-2; 9 bases are shared with TRBD1. Germline lookup yields CDR1 SGHAT and CDR2 FQNNGV. The CDR3 is 15 amino acids. The CDR3 DNA is TGTGCCAGCAGCACCGGGACAGGGATTAATCAGCCCCGGCATTTT. It encodes CASSTGTGINQPRHF.

On this clonotype itself: Just one base apart from a much larger clone, this may be a read error. The CDR3 ends on some other residue instead of the conserved phenylalanine or tryptophan, so this is likely a read error. The chain recombines TRBV7-2 with TRBJ1-1; no firm D call. Trimming pared 3 bases from V and 0 bases from J, leaving 5 bases between. The CDR3 runs 13 residues. The germline CDR1 and CDR2 sequences are SGHTA and FQGNSA. The CDR3 DNA is TGTGCCAGCAGCTTGGTTATGAACACTGAAGCTTTCGTT. Amino acids: CASSLVMNTEAFV.

The chain uses TRBV7-9 and TRBJ2-7; TRBD2 matches at 8 bases. From germline, CDR1 is SEHNR and CDR2 FQNEAQ (reference sequence). This CDR3 is built from 17 residues. V dropped 0 bases and J dropped 6; count of bases not matched to a gene: 13. Here the CDR3 reads CASSLAPQGSGSAEQYF. CDR3 coding DNA: TGTGCCAGCAGCTTAGCACCTCAGGGGAGCGGGAGTGCCGAGCAGTACTTC.

Only a few counts were recorded for this clonotype. The chain has TRBV5-1 and TRBJ2-7; 8 bases agree with TRBD1. The trim removed 5 bases at V and 5 bases at J, leaving 12 bases unmatched. This CDR3 is 15 amino acids long. Germline lookup yields CDR1 SGHRS and CDR2 YFSETQ. The CDR3 sequence is CASREGTGLLNEQYF. The CDR3 bases are TGCGCCAGCAGAGAGGGGACAGGCTTATTGAACGAGCAGTACTTC.

There are a few counts of this clonotype. The chain uses TRBV19 and TRBJ2-3, with 13 bases fitting TRBD2. Trimming cost V 5 bases and J 2 bases; bases outside gene matches: 4. CDR3 length equals 16 residues. In germline, CDR1 is LNHDA, CDR2 SQIVND (reference sequence). CDR3 amino acids: CASSPTSGRPTDTQYF. Written as DNA, the CDR3 is TGTGCCAGTAGTCCGACTAGCGGGAGGCCCACAGATACGCAGTATTTT.

In DNA, the CDR3 is TGTGCCAGCAGTTTACGAGGGATCGCCTACGAGCAGTACTTC. Its translation: CASSLRGIAYEQYF. V usage is TRBV28 and J usage is TRBJ2-7; possible D gene TRBD2, 5 bases. The germline V and J ends were trimmed by 2 bases and 2 bases, with 10 bases remaining between them. This CDR3 region has 14 residues. Germline CDR1 and CDR2: MDHEN and SYDVKM.

This clonotype came up many times. The chain recombines TRBV6-6 with TRBJ2-5; tentative D call: TRBD1 (5 bases). Trimming stripped 7 bases from V and 1 base from J, with 10 bases between. Germline V CDR1 and CDR2: MNHNY, SVGAGI (reference sequence). The CDR3 is made up of 13 amino acids. CDR3 region: CASNPDSQETQYF. CDR3 coding DNA: TGTGCCAGCAACCCCGACAGCCAAGAGACCCAGTACTTC.

The chain employs TRBV7-9 and TRBJ2-5; 7 bases are shared with TRBD1. The CDR3 runs 14 residues. Germline assignment: CDR1 SEHNR and CDR2 FQNEAQ (reference sequence). V trimming: 3 bases; J trimming: 3 bases; junction bases outside the gene matches: 4. The CDR3 protein is CASSFKGGKETQYF. The CDR3 nucleotides read TGTGCCAGCAGCTTCAAAGGGGGCAAAGAGACCCAGTACTTC.

This clonotype has ten or more counts. The chain carries TRBV7-2 and TRBJ1-5, with D perhaps TRBD1 (5 bases). Trimming removed 8 bases from V and 1 base from J, with 9 bases in between. The CDR3 has 13 amino acids. Germline CDR1 is SGHTA and CDR2 is FQGNSA. CDR3 nucleotide sequence: TGTGCCAGCTCCCGGGACAGCAATCAGCCCCAGCATTTT. Residues: CASSRDSNQPQHF.

A few counts support this clonotype. In DNA, the CDR3 is TGTGCCAGCAGTTTAGTCCCTGGGGCCAACGTCCTGACTTTC. Translation gives CASSLVPGANVLTF. The chain combines TRBV12-3 or TRBV12-4 with TRBJ2-6; no clear D gene. Trimming took off 1 base at V and 2 bases at J, with 3 bases between the two ends. This CDR3 has 14 residues.

This clonotype was found a few times. A much bigger clone sits one base away, suggesting this may be a read error. In this CDR3 the conserved last residue, phenylalanine or tryptophan, is missing, so a read error is likely. The genes are TRBV7-2 and TRBJ2-7; tentative D call: TRBD2 (6 bases). There are 15 residues in the CDR3. Germline assignment: CDR1 SGHTA and CDR2 FQGNSA. Trimming removed 5 bases at V and 7 bases at J, with 21 bases between. The CDR3 sequence: CASSHWDLARLEQYL. For the CDR3, the DNA is TGTGCCAGCAGCCACTGGGACTTGGCCCGCTTAGAGCAGTACCTC.

The chain links TRBV29-1 to TRBJ2-3; 16 bases match TRBD2. J lost 0 bases, V lost 5 bases, and 8 bases had no gene match. Per germline, CDR1 SQVTM and CDR2 ANQGSEA. The CDR3 is 18 residues long. This chain's CDR3 is CSVQGLAGGPASTDTQYF. For the CDR3, the DNA is TGCAGCGTTCAGGGACTAGCGGGGGGGCCAGCTAGCACAGATACGCAGTATTTT.

Notes on this clonotype: A much larger clone is a single base away; this may be a read error. CDR3 loop: CGARAELPTVPNEQFF. DNA for the CDR3: TGCGGTGCTAGAGCGGAATTACCAACAGTCCCAAATGAGCAGTTCTTC. The rearrangement links TRBV20-1 to TRBJ2-1; weak D call: TRBD2 (5 bases). Germline V CDR1 and CDR2: DFQATT, SNEGSKA (reference sequence). The CDR3 covers 16 residues.

This clonotype showed up just a few times. V is TRBV28 and J is TRBJ2-5; D uncertain. The V end was cut by 4 bases, the J end by 1 base, with 7 bases between. Germline assignment: CDR1 MDHEN and CDR2 SYDVKM. The CDR3 has 13 amino acids. The CDR3 DNA follows: TGTGCCAGCAGTTCTAGATTCCAAGAGACCCAGTACTTC. Translating gives CASSSRFQETQYF.

Comments on this clonotype: A much bigger clone sits one base away, suggesting this may be a read error. The CDR3 protein is CASSSDRGLITEASF. Written as DNA, the CDR3 is TGTGCCAGCAGCAGCGACAGGGGGCTTATAACTGAAGCTTCCTTT. The chain carries TRBV7-9 and TRBJ1-1; 10 nucleotides agree with TRBD1. Germline loops: CDR1 SEHNR, CDR2 FQNEAQ (reference sequence). The CDR3 totals 15 residues.

This clonotype was found many times. The genes are TRBV6-5 and TRBJ2-2; D remains unclear. This CDR3 has 14 amino acids. Trimming left V 3 bases short and J 1 base short, with 6 bases between. CDR1 and CDR2 from the germline V gene are MNHEY and SVGAGI. The CDR3 DNA sequence: TGTGCCAGCAGTTATGGGGAGAACACCGGGGAGCTGTTTTTT. Protein product: CASSYGENTGELFF.